What follows is one T cell receptor (beta chain) and its context. The CDR3 has 12 residues. Deletions cut 4 bases from V and 12 bases from J, with 14 bases between. Germline lookup yields CDR1 SGHTS and CDR2 YDEGEE. Using immunoSEQ multiplex PCR, the repertoire was profiled, and TCRdb retains in-frame clones only, with some absent. Of some 40,000 clones listed, 88% are singletons. This entry belongs to a study of blood T cell repertoires in COVID-19. Turning to the study itself: Donors in the United States, Italy and Spain gave samples during acute or convalescent COVID-19.

The receptor's source is a human donor in a cohort sampled during active COVID-19. This chain connects TRBV5-8 to TRBJ1-5; D gene unclear. The sample taken for sequencing was peripheral blood. CDR3 amino acids: CASSPRGLVQHF. CDR3 bases: TGTGCCAGCAGCCCCAGAGGATTGGTCCAGCATTTT.